These 9 T cell receptor beta chains came from one sample sequenced in a study of T cell responses to AZD1222 COVID-19 vaccine. This table comes from immunoSEQ multiplex PCR, and its TCRdb copy is limited to in-frame clones, with some not included. The table has 77,000 or so clones, 80% to 90% seen once. The sample here was peripheral blood, taken on day 0 of AZD1222 vaccination. All receptors come from an adult in good health.

The genes are TRBV15 and TRBJ1-4; 10 nucleotides agree with TRBD1. With V trimmed by 0 bases and J by 5 bases, 3 bases remained unmatched. The CDR3 runs to 16 residues. Germline loops: CDR1 LNHNV, CDR2 YYDKDF (reference sequence). The chain's CDR3 is CATSRDLDRGNEKLFF. CDR3 bases: TGTGCCACCAGCAGAGATCTGGACAGGGGGAATGAAAAACTGTTTTTT.

The rearrangement uses TRBV6-6 and TRBJ2-1; 7 nucleotides align to TRBD1. Germline CDR1 and CDR2: MNHNY and SVGAGI (reference sequence). V trimming: 3 bases; J trimming: 5 bases; junction bases outside the gene matches: 4. The CDR3 sequence is 14 residues long. CDR3 in DNA: TGTGCCAGCAGTTATAAGGGACAGAACAATGAGCAGTTCTTC. Protein sequence: CASSYKGQNNEQFF.

V is TRBV18 and J is TRBJ2-1; tentative D call: TRBD1 (6 bases). Between the trimmed V and J ends, which lost 3 bases and 7 bases, there was a span of 13 bases. CDR1 KGHSH and CDR2 LQKENI come from the germline V gene. The CDR3 sequence is 14 residues long. The CDR3 DNA sequence: TGTGCCAGCTCACCGGGACAAGACCTGAATGAGCAGTTCTTC. Translated: CASSPGQDLNEQFF. Combining the CDR3 with reference TRBV18 and TRBJ2-1 gives the whole variable domain NAGVMQNPRHLVRRRGQEARLRCSPMKGHSHVYWYRQLPEEGLKFMVYLQKENIIDESGMPKERFSAEFPKEGPSILRIQQVVRGDSAAYFCASSPGQDLNEQFFGPGTRLTVL.

The chain is built from TRBV29-1 and TRBJ1-2, with 7 bases fitting TRBD1. The CDR3 sequence is 13 residues long. Trimming took 7 bases from V and 7 from J; bases not matched to a gene: 12. Germline values: CDR1 SQVTM, CDR2 ANQGSEA. The CDR3 nucleotides read TGCAGCGCCCAGCCTCAACAGGGGATTGGCTACACCTTC. It encodes CSAQPQQGIGYTF.

V gene TRBV18 combines with J gene TRBJ1-5; unclear D gene. V was shortened by 3 bases and J by 3 bases, with 6 bases between the two germline ends. The CDR3 runs to 13 residues. CDR1 and CDR2 (germline): KGHSH, LQKENI. CDR3 bases: TGTGCCAGCTCACCTCAGCCCAATCAGCCCCAGCATTTT. Protein product: CASSPQPNQPQHF.

This chain connects TRBV5-1 to TRBJ2-7; 7 bases map to TRBD1. The CDR3 loop spans 14 amino acids. V was pared by 4 bases and J by 2 bases, with 6 bases of the junction left unmatched. Germline V gene sequence: CDR1 SGHRS, CDR2 YFSETQ. The CDR3 loop reads CASSPGTVAYEQYF. DNA for the CDR3: TGCGCCAGCAGCCCCGGGACAGTGGCCTACGAGCAGTACTTC.

The J gene is TRBJ2-1, the V gene TRBV14; 8 nucleotides line up with TRBD2. With 4 bases clipped from V and 0 bases from J, the junction kept 5 bases outside the gene matches. CDR3 length: 16 residues. Germline CDR1 is SGHDN and CDR2 is FVKESK. The CDR3 region is CASSLYSGVSYNEQFF. The CDR3 DNA follows: TGTGCCAGCAGCCTGTATAGCGGGGTCTCCTACAATGAGCAGTTCTTC. The whole variable domain, filled in from reference TRBV14 and TRBJ2-1, reads EAGVTQFPSHSVIEKGQTVTLRCDPISGHDNLYWYRRVMGKEIKFLLHFVKESKQDESGMPNNRFLAERTGGTYSTLKVQPAELEDSGVYFCASSLYSGVSYNEQFFGPGTRLTVL.

J is TRBJ2-7 and V is TRBV9; perhaps D is TRBD1 or TRBD2 (5 bases each). Germline V CDR1 and CDR2: SGDLS, YYNGEE. V was pared by 4 bases and J by 4 bases, with 15 bases between. The CDR3 runs to 14 residues. CDR3 coding DNA: TGTGCCAGCAGCCTCGAGGGGCCGGGGTACGAGCAGTACTTC. It specifies CASSLEGPGYEQYF.

V usage is TRBV4-1 and J usage is TRBJ2-2; D is possibly TRBD1 (6 bases). The V end was cut by 7 bases, the J end by 5 bases, with 8 bases between. CDR3 length: 12 residues. CDR1 and CDR2 from the germline V gene are MGHRA and YSYEKL. In nucleotides, the CDR3 is TGCGCCAGCACCACAGGGACCGGGGAGCTGTTTTTT. This codes for CASTTGTGELFF.